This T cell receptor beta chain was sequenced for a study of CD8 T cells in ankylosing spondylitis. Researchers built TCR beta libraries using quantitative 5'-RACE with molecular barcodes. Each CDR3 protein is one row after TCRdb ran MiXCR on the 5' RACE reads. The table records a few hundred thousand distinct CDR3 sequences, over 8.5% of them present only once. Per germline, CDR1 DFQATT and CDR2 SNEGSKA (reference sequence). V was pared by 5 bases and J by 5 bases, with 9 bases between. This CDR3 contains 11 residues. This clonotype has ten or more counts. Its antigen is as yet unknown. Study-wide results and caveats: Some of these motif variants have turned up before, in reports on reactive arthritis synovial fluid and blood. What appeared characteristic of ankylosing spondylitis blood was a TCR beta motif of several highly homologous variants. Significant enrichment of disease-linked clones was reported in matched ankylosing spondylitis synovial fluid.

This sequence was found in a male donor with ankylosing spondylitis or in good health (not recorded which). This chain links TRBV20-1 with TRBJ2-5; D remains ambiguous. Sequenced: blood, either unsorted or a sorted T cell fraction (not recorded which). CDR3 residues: CSAYRQETQYF. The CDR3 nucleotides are TGCAGTGCTTATCGTCAGGAGACCCAGTACTTC.